The T cell receptor (beta chain) under discussion was sequenced for a study of T cell responses to AZD1222 COVID-19 vaccine. The study, taken as a whole, reports: Clonal diversity may have been underestimated in mostly white British donors.

Libraries were prepared by immunoSEQ multiplex PCR; TCRdb keeps only in-frame clonotypes and omits some of them. The repertoire consists of under 150,000 clones, with roughly 90% occurring once and the leading ten covering 1.6%. Comments on this clone: What it binds is not known.

The germline gives CDR1 SGHRS, CDR2 YFSETQ. Trimming took 5 bases from V and 5 from J, leaving 5 bases between them. This CDR3 contains 11 residues. This clonotype was sampled from an adult who received the AZD1222 COVID-19 vaccine. The rearrangement joins TRBV5-1 to TRBJ2-1; possibly TRBD1 for D (5 bases). This specimen was peripheral blood, taken 28 days after the second AZD1222 dose. For the CDR3, the DNA is TGCGCCAGCAGACAGGACAATGAGCAGTTCTTC. This encodes CASRQDNEQFF.